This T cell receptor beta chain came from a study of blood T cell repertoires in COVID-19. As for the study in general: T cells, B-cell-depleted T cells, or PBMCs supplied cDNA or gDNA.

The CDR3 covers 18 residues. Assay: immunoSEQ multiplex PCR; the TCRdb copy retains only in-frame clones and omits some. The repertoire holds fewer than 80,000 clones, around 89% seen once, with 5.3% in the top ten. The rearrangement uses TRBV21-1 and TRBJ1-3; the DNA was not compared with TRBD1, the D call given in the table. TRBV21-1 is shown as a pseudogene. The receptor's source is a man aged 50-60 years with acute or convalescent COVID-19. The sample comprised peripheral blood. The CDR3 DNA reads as TGTGCCAGCAGCAACTGGACAGGGAAAGTGTCGACCGGAAACACCATATATTTT. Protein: CASSNWTGKVSTGNTIYF.